A single sample is the source of the 21 T cell receptor beta chains below, sequenced in a study of PD-1 blockade in mismatch repair-deficient tumors. Here immunoSEQ multiplex PCR was the method, and the copy in TCRdb shows in-frame clones only, minus some. The top ten clones hold roughly a fifth of a sample with approximately 25,000 clones, over 80% of them seen once. The sequencing used peripheral blood, collected 12 weeks after starting pembrolizumab. The receptors shown here come from an adult with mismatch repair-deficient cancer.

The chain employs TRBV5-1 and TRBJ2-1; TRBD2 agrees at 9 bases. J lost 4 bases, V lost 0 bases, and 11 bases had no gene match. Germline CDR1 is SGHRS and CDR2 is YFSETQ. The CDR3 has 18 residues. The CDR3 bases are TGCGCCAGCAGCTTGGTAGGCGCGGGAGGGCCTCCTTACAATGAGCAGTTCTTC. It yields the protein CASSLVGAGGPPYNEQFF.

The V call is TRBV11-2, the J call TRBJ2-7; D unresolved. Between the trimmed V and J ends, which lost 0 bases and 6 bases, there was a span of 3 bases. Germline V gives CDR1 SGHAT, CDR2 FQNNGV. The CDR3 consists of 11 residues. Written as DNA, the CDR3 is TGTGCCAGCAGCTTAGAGGGCGAGCAGTACTTC. This translates into CASSLEGEQYF.

On this clone: Other DNA sequences of this sample code for an identical CDR3. The chain carries TRBV5-1 and TRBJ1-2, with TRBD1 as a possible D gene (5 bases). Deletions cut 0 bases from V and 4 bases from J, with 13 bases between. Per the germline V gene, CDR1 is SGHRS and CDR2 is YFSETQ. CDR3 size: 15 residues. CDR3 protein: CASSLGTLQGYGYTF. The CDR3 bases are TGCGCCAGCAGCTTGGGGACACTCCAGGGCTATGGCTACACCTTC. The variable domain in full, with the rest retrieved from reference TRBV5-1 and TRBJ1-2, is KAGVTQTPRYLIKTRGQQVTLSCSPISGHRSVSWYQQTPGQGLQFLFEYFSETQRNKGNFPGRFSGRQFSNSRSEMNVSTLELGDSALYLCASSLGTLQGYGYTFGSGTRLTVV.

The gene calls are TRBV4-2 and TRBJ1-3, with D perhaps matching TRBD1 (5 bases). Germline V gene sequence: CDR1 LGHNA, CDR2 YNFKEQ. The CDR3 sequence is 14 residues long. V lost 1 base and J lost 4, with 8 bases in between. DNA for the CDR3: TGTGCCAGCAGCCAAGGCAGGGTAGGAAACACCATATATTTT. It is translated as CASSQGRVGNTIYF.

The V and J genes are TRBV10-3 and TRBJ2-6; 10 nucleotides match TRBD1. The germline gives CDR1 ENHRY, CDR2 SYGVKD. The V gene end was trimmed by 6 bases and the J gene end by 3 bases; junction bases not matched to a gene: 5. The CDR3 has 16 amino acids. Here the CDR3 reads CAIRSTGGYGANVLTF. CDR3 DNA sequence: TGTGCCATCAGGTCGACAGGGGGCTATGGGGCCAACGTCCTGACTTTC.

The rearrangement links TRBV27 to TRBJ2-1, with 7 positions matching TRBD2. Unmatched junction bases numbered 4, after V lost 4 bases and J lost 4 bases. The CDR3 is 14 residues long. Germline values: CDR1 MNHEY, CDR2 SMNVEV (reference sequence). CDR3 amino acids: CASSWGGSYNEQFF. CDR3 DNA sequence: TGTGCCAGCAGTTGGGGGGGAAGTTACAATGAGCAGTTCTTC.

A note on this clone: Mismatch with germline at one junction end may stem from a read error. The chain couples TRBV6-6 to TRBJ1-5; D uncertain. This CDR3 comprises 14 residues. Germline V gene data show CDR1 as MNHNY and CDR2 as SVGAGI (reference sequence). This CDR3 is CASNYLQEGQPQHF. The CDR3 coding sequence is TGTGCCAGCAATTACCTTCAAGAAGGCCAGCCCCAGCATTTT.

The rearrangement links TRBV5-1 to TRBJ2-7, with TRBD2 matching 8 bases. CDR1 and CDR2 from the germline V gene are SGHRS and YFSETQ. The CDR3 extends over 14 amino acids. V dropped 0 bases and J dropped 5; count of bases not matched to a gene: 4. CDR3 sequence: CASSLVERENEQYF. The CDR3 DNA follows: TGCGCCAGCAGCTTGGTAGAGCGGGAGAACGAGCAGTACTTC.

The rearrangement joins TRBV4-1 to TRBJ2-5; D is possibly TRBD2 (7 bases). The CDR3 has 17 amino acids. The V end was cut by 2 bases, the J end by 2 bases, with 18 bases between. Per germline, CDR1 MGHRA and CDR2 YSYEKL. CDR3 region: CASSQRGGGPNQETQYF. In DNA form, the CDR3 reads TGCGCCAGCAGCCAACGGGGCGGGGGCCCTAATCAAGAGACCCAGTACTTC.

The gene calls are TRBV5-1 and TRBJ2-1; the D is unclear. Between the trimmed V and J ends, which lost 0 bases and 13 bases, there was a span of 14 bases. The CDR3 has 13 residues. Per germline, CDR1 SGHRS and CDR2 YFSETQ. CDR3 sequence: CASSLGDPKPQFF. CDR3 nucleotide sequence: TGCGCCAGCAGCTTGGGGGATCCAAAACCCCAGTTCTTC.

The rearrangement joins TRBV29-1 to TRBJ2-3, with D possibly matching TRBD1 (6 bases). There are 14 residues in the CDR3. V was pared by 4 bases and J by 1 base, with 12 bases between. Germline CDR1 is SQVTM and CDR2 is ANQGSEA. The CDR3 DNA sequence: TGCAGCGTTGTTTTAGAGGGGGGCACAGATACGCAGTATTTT. This translates into CSVVLEGGTDTQYF.

This sequence joins TRBV14 and TRBJ2-2; 10 nucleotides match TRBD1. With V trimmed by 4 bases and J by 2 bases, 13 bases remained unmatched. The germline gives CDR1 SGHDN, CDR2 FVKESK. The length of the CDR3 is 19 residues. Written as DNA, the CDR3 is TGTGCCAGCAGCCCGATTACCCTAAGGGACAGGGGAAACACCGGGGAGCTGTTTTTT. This sequence encodes CASSPITLRDRGNTGELFF.

The chain employs TRBV30 and TRBJ1-1; tentatively, D is TRBD1 (6 bases). This CDR3 spans 13 amino acids. Trimming took 4 bases from V and 5 from J, leaving 14 bases between them. Germline V gene lookup returns CDR1 GTSNPN and CDR2 SVGIG (reference sequence). CDR3 in amino acids: CAWITGWGTEAFF. The CDR3 DNA sequence: TGTGCCTGGATTACAGGGTGGGGGACTGAAGCTTTCTTT.

Turning to this clone: This same CDR3 is encoded by further DNA sequences in the sample. This chain joins TRBV6-5 and TRBJ2-7; unclear D gene. V lost 5 bases to trimming and J lost 3 bases, with 17 bases between them. This CDR3 has 15 amino acids. Germline CDR1 MNHEY, CDR2 SVGAGI. For the CDR3, the DNA is TGTGCCAGCAGTGCAACGATGGCAGGATTCTACGAGCAGTACTTC. Its protein is CASSATMAGFYEQYF.

The V and J genes are TRBV4-1 and TRBJ2-5; 7 bases agree with TRBD2. Per germline, CDR1 MGHRA and CDR2 YSYEKL. The J segment lost 5 bases and the V segment lost 4 bases, leaving 10 bases of the junction unmatched. The CDR3 spans 15 residues. Here the CDR3 reads CASSLSKREAETQYF. Here the CDR3 DNA reads TGCGCCAGCAGCCTTTCAAAACGGGAGGCGGAGACCCAGTACTTC.

V is TRBV7-8 and J is TRBJ2-5; TRBD1 is a possible D gene (7 bases). The ends were cut back, 3 bases at V and 5 bases at J, with 16 bases in the middle. CDR1 SGHVS and CDR2 FQNEAQ come from the germline V gene. The length of the CDR3 is 15 residues. The chain's CDR3 is CASSFLLAGGETQYF. The CDR3 DNA is TGTGCCAGCAGCTTTTTGCTTGCAGGGGGGGAGACCCAGTACTTC.

The V call is TRBV11-3, the J call TRBJ2-5, with D perhaps TRBD1 (5 bases). The V end was cut by 0 bases, the J end by 2 bases, with 16 bases between. The CDR3 loop spans 17 amino acids. Germline CDR1 reads SGHNT; CDR2 reads YENEEA. CDR3 sequence: CASSLDLLPRQQETQYF. For the CDR3, the DNA is TGTGCCAGCAGCTTAGATCTTTTACCCAGACAGCAAGAGACCCAGTACTTC.

This clone showed up just once. This chain connects TRBV7-3 to TRBJ2-7; TRBD1 is a possible D gene (6 bases). V lost 3 bases and J 4 bases, leaving 13 bases between the germline ends. Germline CDR1 SGHTA, CDR2 FQGTGA. The CDR3 contains 14 residues. CDR3 protein: CASSFKGVFYEQYF. DNA of the CDR3: TGTGCCAGCAGCTTCAAGGGGGTCTTTTACGAGCAGTACTTC.

This clone was seen only once. The chain carries TRBV28 and TRBJ2-2; 12 bases match TRBD2. Germline CDR1 reads MDHEN; CDR2 reads SYDVKM. V was clipped by 3 bases and J by 9 bases; unmatched bases: 11. The CDR3 length is 17 residues. Here the CDR3 reads CASSFSLAGGVERELFF. CDR3 in DNA: TGTGCCAGCAGTTTTTCGCTAGCGGGAGGGGTTGAAAGGGAGCTGTTTTTT.

The genes are TRBV4-3 and TRBJ2-5, with D unclear. Germline CDR1 and CDR2: LGHNA and YSLEER. The CDR3 is 18 residues long. Trimming removed 0 bases at V and 3 bases at J, with 20 bases between. As DNA, the CDR3 is TGCGCCAGCAGCCAAGATATTTGGGGTTATCCCACCAAAGAGACCCAGTACTTC. Its translation is CASSQDIWGYPTKETQYF.

The chain recombines TRBV4-2 with TRBJ2-7, with 11 bases aligning to TRBD1. V trimming: 2 bases; J trimming: 4 bases; junction bases outside the gene matches: 7. Per the germline V gene, CDR1 is LGHNA and CDR2 is YNFKEQ. This CDR3 contains 16 residues. Here the CDR3 reads CASSQTGTGGWYEQYF. CDR3 nucleotides: TGTGCCAGCAGCCAAACCGGGACAGGGGGTTGGTACGAGCAGTACTTC.